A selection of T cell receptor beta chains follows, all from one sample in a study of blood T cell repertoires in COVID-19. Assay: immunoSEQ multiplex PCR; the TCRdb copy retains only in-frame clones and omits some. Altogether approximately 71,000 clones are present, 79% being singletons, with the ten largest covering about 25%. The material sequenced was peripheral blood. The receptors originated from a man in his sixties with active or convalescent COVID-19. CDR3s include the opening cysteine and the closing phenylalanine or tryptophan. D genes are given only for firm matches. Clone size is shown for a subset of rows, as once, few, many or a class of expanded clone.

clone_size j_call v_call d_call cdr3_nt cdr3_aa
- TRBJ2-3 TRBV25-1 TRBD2 TGTGCCAGCAGTTCGCTTTGGCGGGGGGCCCTAGATACGCAGTATTTT CASSSLWRGALDTQYF
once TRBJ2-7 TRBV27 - TGTGCCAGCAGCCGCGCGGGACCATACGAGCAGTACTTC CASSRAGPYEQYF
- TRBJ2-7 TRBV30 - TGTGCCTGGAGTGCCGATAGACACTACGAGCAGTACTTC CAWSADRHYEQYF
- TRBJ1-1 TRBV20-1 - TGCAGTGCTAGAGAGACAGAAGCTTTCTTT CSARETEAFF
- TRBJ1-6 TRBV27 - TGTGCCAGCAGTCCTCCGGGGAATTCACCCCTCCACTTT CASSPPGNSPLHF
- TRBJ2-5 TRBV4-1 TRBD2 TGCGCCAGCAGCCAAGGGAGGGATAGCGGGGGGCTGGGAGAGACCCAGTACTTC CASSQGRDSGGLGETQYF
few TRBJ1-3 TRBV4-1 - TGCGCCAGCAGCCAAGTAGAGGGCAGGAACTCTGGAAACACCATATATTTT CASSQVEGRNSGNTIYF
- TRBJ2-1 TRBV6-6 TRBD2 TGTGCCAGCAGTTTAACTAGCGGGGGACCCAATGAGCAGTTCTTC CASSLTSGGPNEQFF
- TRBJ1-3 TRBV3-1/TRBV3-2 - TGTGCCAGCAGCCTAAGGGGGGGTTCGTCTGGAAACACCATATATTTT CASSLRGGSSGNTIYF
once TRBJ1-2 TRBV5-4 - TGTGCCAGCAGCTTGGCCGGAGTCACTAACTATGGCTACACCTTC CASSLAGVTNYGYTF
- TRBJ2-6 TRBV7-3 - TGTGCCAGCAGCTCGGGATCTAACTCTGGGGCCAACGTCCTGACTTTC CASSSGSNSGANVLTF
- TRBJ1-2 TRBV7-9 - TGTGCCAGCAGCTTCCTTCAGGGTAACTATGGCTACACCTTC CASSFLQGNYGYTF
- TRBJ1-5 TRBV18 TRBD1 TGTGCCAGCTCACTCTCCCGGGACAGAAGTAATCAGCCCCAGCATTTT CASSLSRDRSNQPQHF
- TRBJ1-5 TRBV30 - TGTGCCTGGAGTGGCCCGCACAGGGGCAATCAGCCCCAGCATTTT CAWSGPHRGNQPQHF
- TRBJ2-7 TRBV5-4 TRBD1 TGTGCCAGCAGCTCCGCGGGACAGGCCGTTTCCTACGAGCAGTACTTC CASSSAGQAVSYEQYF
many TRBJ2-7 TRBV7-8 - TGTGCCAGCAGCTTAGCAGGGAGCGAGCAGTACTTC CASSLAGSEQYF
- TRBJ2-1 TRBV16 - TGTGCCAGCAGCCAATGGGTAGGAGGTCAGGATGAGCAGTTCTTC CASSQWVGGQDEQFF
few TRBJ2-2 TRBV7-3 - TGTGCCAGCAGCGTGACAGGCACCGGGGAGCTGTTTTTT CASSVTGTGELFF
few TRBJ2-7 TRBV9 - TGTGCCAGCAGCCCCGGAGGCGGGGACCCTAGCTCCTACGAGCAGTACTTC CASSPGGGDPSSYEQYF
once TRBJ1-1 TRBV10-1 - TGCGCCAGCAGTGTAGCGAGGACGGGGACTGAAGCTTTCTTT CASSVARTGTEAFF
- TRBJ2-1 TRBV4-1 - TGCGCCAGCAGCCTGACCTCCAGGGGTAGGGATGAGCAGTTCTTC CASSLTSRGRDEQFF
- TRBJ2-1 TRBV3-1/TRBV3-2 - TGTGCCAGCAGCCAAGGGGCATCCCCCGGCAATGAGCAGTTCTTC CASSQGASPGNEQFF
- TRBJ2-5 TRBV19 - TGTGCCAGTAGTATGGACGGGGTGACCCAGTACTTC CASSMDGVTQYF
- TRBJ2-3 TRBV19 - TGTGCCAGTAGTATAGAAGACTCAGGGGATACGCAGTATTTT CASSIEDSGDTQYF
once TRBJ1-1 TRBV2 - TGTGCCAGCAGTATTGACAGCCTGCCGAACACTGAAGCTTTCTTT CASSIDSLPNTEAFF
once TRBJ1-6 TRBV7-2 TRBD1 TGTGCCAGTCAAACAGGGGGCACTAATTCACCCCTCCACTTT CASQTGGTNSPLHF
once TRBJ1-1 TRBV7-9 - TGTGCCAGCAGCCCGCGTGAAATTGGAGCTTTCTTT CASSPREIGAFF
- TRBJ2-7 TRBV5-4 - TGTGCCAGCAGCCCGGTAGGGGCATACGAGCAGTACTTC CASSPVGAYEQYF
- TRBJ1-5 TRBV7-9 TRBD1 TGTGCCAGCAGCGAAACAGGGGGTGGAAGCAATCAGCCCCAGCATTTT CASSETGGGSNQPQHF
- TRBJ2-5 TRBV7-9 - TGTGCCAGCAGCCCCAGACTAGGGGCGGGCGAGACCCAGTACTTC CASSPRLGAGETQYF
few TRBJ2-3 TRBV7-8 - TGTGCCAGCAGCTTAGGGGGCAGGGGGGTCCCAGATACGCAGTATTTT CASSLGGRGVPDTQYF
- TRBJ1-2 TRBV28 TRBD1 TGTGCCAGCAGTTCTGCCCGGAACGACAGGGGGGATAGATATGGCTACACCTTC CASSSARNDRGDRYGYTF
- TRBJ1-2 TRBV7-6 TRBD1 TGTGCCATACAATCCGGGACAGGGGGCGGCTACACCTTC CAIQSGTGGGYTF
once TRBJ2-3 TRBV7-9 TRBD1 TGTGCCAGCAGCTTATGGGACAGAGACACAGATACGCAGTATTTT CASSLWDRDTDTQYF
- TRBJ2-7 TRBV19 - TGTGCCAGTAGTATAGGAAGGGGGTCGGGACAGCAGTACTTC CASSIGRGSGQQYF
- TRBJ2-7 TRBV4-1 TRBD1 TGCGCCAGCAGCCAAGGGGTCAGGACAGGGATAGGCGAGCAGTACTTC CASSQGVRTGIGEQYF
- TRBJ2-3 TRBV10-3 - TGTGCCATCTGGCAGGGGCCCACAGATACGCAGTATTTT CAIWQGPTDTQYF
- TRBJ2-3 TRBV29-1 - TGCAGCGTGAACGGCGGGTCCCGTACAGATACGCAGTATTTT CSVNGGSRTDTQYF
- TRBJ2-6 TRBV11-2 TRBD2 TGTGCCAGCAGCCCCACTGGACTAGGCTCTGGGGCCAACGTCCTGACTTTC CASSPTGLGSGANVLTF
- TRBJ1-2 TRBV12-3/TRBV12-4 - TGTGCCAGCAGTAACAGAGAAGGCTACACCTTC CASSNREGYTF
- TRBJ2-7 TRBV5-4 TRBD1 TGTGCCGGTACTAGACAGGGCGTCCACGAGCAGTACTTC CAGTRQGVHEQYF
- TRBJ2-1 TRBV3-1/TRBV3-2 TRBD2 TGTGCCAGCAGCCCTACAGCGGGGGGGCGGGATGAGCAGTTCTTC CASSPTAGGRDEQFF
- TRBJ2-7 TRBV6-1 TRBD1 TGTGCCAGCAGCCACTCGGACAGGGTTTCCTACGAGCAGTACTTC CASSHSDRVSYEQYF
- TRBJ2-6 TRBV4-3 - TGCGCCAGCAGCCAAGAAGCCCGCCCTGGGGCCAACGTCCTGACTTTC CASSQEARPGANVLTF
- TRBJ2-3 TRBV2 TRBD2 TGTGCCAGCAGTGAAGGGCTAGCGGGGGGGCCAGATACGCAGTATTTT CASSEGLAGGPDTQYF